This TCR beta chain was sequenced in a study of shared clonotypes between healthy human individuals. For the study at large: There were three CD4 naive, three CD4 memory, two CD8 naive and one CD8 memory plates per donor.

Whole-study findings and limits: Among the subsets, naive ones generally showed larger estimated richness than memory ones.

Using immunoSEQ multiplex PCR, the repertoire was profiled, and TCRdb retains in-frame clones only, with some absent. Of around 610,000 clones in the sample, roughly 96% were seen once. CDR3 size: 14 residues. Trimming took 1 base from V and 5 from J, leaving 9 bases between them. Germline CDR1 and CDR2: SGHTA and FQGNSA. CD8 cells regarded as naive lacked CD45RO, were positively chosen for CCR7, and omitted terminally differentiated effector memory CD45RA+ cells. Comments on this clone: Its antigen is unidentified.

The TCR was taken from a woman aged 30 to 39 in good health. Sequenced sample: naive CD8+ T cells sorted from blood. This rearrangement joins TRBV7-2 to TRBJ2-1, with D perhaps matching TRBD2 (5 bases). CDR3 DNA sequence: TGTGCCAGCAGCTTAGACCTAGCCAACAATGAGCAGTTCTTC. Translated: CASSLDLANNEQFF.